The entry below describes one T cell receptor (beta chain). Profiled with immunoSEQ multiplex PCR; TCRdb holds only in-frame clones, not every one. The table has over a million clones, around 78% seen once. CD4+ cells yielded CD45RA+ naive and CD45RA-negative memory subsets. The sample belongs to a study of shared clonotypes between healthy human individuals. V lost 0 bases and J lost 7, with 7 bases in between. Germline CDR1 KGHSH, CDR2 LQKENI. The CDR3 has 13 amino acids. The origin of this receptor is a man in his late teens or twenties in good health. Some clones in this sample may be carry-over from other donors' samples. This chain joins TRBV18 and TRBJ2-1; no definite D call. The sequencing sample was made of memory CD4+ T cells from PBMCs. Sample subset: CD45RA-negative fraction. CDR3 bases: TGTGCCAGCTCACCACCGGTACGGAATGAGCAGTTCTTC. Translation: CASSPPVRNEQFF.